Sequencing of this T cell receptor (beta chain) was carried out in a study of blood T cells in healthy people across ages. Overall study: Through template switching, about one barcoded beta molecule was captured per two T cells, as measured in model experiments. Study outcomes and limitations: Diversity was higher, and naive CD4+ cells more numerous, in long-lived donors than in aged donors.

A J-beta primer mix and a sample-barcoded 5' primer were used in a second PCR of about 7 to 12 cycles. MiXCR, run by TCRdb on the 5' RACE reads, gives a single entry per CDR3 protein. The table lists 800,000 to 950,000 distinct CDR3 sequences, 25% to 30% of them singletons. V lost 3 bases and J lost 6; bases outside the gene matches: 3. The CDR3 extends over 14 amino acids. Germline values: CDR1 MDHEN, CDR2 SYDVKM. In the case of this clonotype: As yet, its antigen is unknown.

The same data also went into a second study, on T cells of mothers and their children. That work states: The M1S primer of the second PCR added sample barcodes and 2-4 random nucleotides.

The chain carries TRBV28 and TRBJ2-3, with 10 nucleotides matching TRBD1. Input material: blood. The sequence derives from a woman aged 40 to 50 in good health. CDR3: CASSFGDRGDTQYF. DNA for the CDR3: TGTGCCAGCAGTTTCGGGGACAGGGGCGATACGCAGTATTTT.